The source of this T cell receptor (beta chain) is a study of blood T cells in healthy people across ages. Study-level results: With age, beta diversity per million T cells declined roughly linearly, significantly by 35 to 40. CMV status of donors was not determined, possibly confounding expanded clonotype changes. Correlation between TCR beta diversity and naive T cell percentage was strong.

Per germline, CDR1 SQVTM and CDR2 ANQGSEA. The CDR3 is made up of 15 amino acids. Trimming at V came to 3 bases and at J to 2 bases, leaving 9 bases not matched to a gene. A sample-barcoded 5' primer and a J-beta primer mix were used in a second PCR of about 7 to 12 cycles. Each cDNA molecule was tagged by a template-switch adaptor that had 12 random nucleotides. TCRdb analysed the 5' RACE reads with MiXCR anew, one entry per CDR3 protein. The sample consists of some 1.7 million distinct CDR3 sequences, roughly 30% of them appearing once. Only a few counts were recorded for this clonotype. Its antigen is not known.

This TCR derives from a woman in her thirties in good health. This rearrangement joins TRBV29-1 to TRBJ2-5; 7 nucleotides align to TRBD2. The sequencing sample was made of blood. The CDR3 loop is CSVEGEGLRQETQYF. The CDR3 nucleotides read TGCAGCGTTGAGGGGGAGGGTTTAAGACAAGAGACCCAGTACTTC.